The clone carrying this T cell receptor beta chain was recorded a few times. Through a sample-barcoded 5' primer and a J-beta primer mix, a second PCR was run for roughly 7 to 12 cycles. TCRdb processed the 5' RACE reads anew with MiXCR; each CDR3 protein has one entry. The table has about 780,000 distinct CDR3 sequences, about a quarter seen once. CDR1 and CDR2 from the germline V gene are DFQATT and SNEGSKA (reference sequence). Trimming stripped 3 bases from V and 1 base from J, with 9 bases between. This CDR3 spans 13 amino acids. This specimen comes from a study of blood T cells in healthy people across ages. The same data also contributed to another study, on T cells of mothers and their children. That source reports: In this cohort, donors were three healthy Caucasian mothers plus their six children. At a sensitivity of roughly 90 clones per million clonotypes, no persistent microchimeric T cell clones appeared.

The chain employs TRBV20-1 and TRBJ2-5; D uncertain. The receptor comes from a boy younger than 18 in good health. Specimen: blood. The CDR3: CSARNMGQETQYF. In nucleotides, the CDR3 is TGCAGTGCTAGGAATATGGGCCAAGAGACCCAGTACTTC.